This T cell receptor (beta chain) was retrieved from a study of blood T cells in healthy people across ages. Staff drew approximately 9.7 milliliters of peripheral blood from each donor. The use of a sample-barcoded 5' primer and a J-beta primer mix characterized a second PCR of about 7 to 12 cycles. TCRdb independently ran MiXCR on the 5' RACE reads; one entry per CDR3 protein. The data contain around 800,000 distinct CDR3 sequences, roughly 53% of them singletons. Study results and caveats: TCR beta diversity was tightly associated with the proportion of naive T cells. Diversity of TCR beta per million T cells declined in a roughly linear way with age.

The CDR3 loop spans 13 amino acids. Looked up from germline, CDR1 is SGHRS and CDR2 is YFSETQ. V was trimmed by 6 bases and J by 11 bases, leaving 20 bases between them. As concerns this clonotype: What it recognizes is unknown.

The V call is TRBV5-1, the J call TRBJ2-5; D is unresolved. The receptor was isolated from a man older than 75 in good health. What was sequenced was blood. The CDR3: CASNSAGLPEQYF. The CDR3 coding sequence is TGCGCCAGCAACAGCGCCGGTCTCCCGGAGCAGTACTTC. Full variable domain (outside the CDR3, taken from reference TRBV5-1 and TRBJ2-5): KAGVTQTPRYLIKTRGQQVTLSCSPISGHRSVSWYQQTPGQGLQFLFEYFSETQRNKGNFPGRFSGRQFSNSRSEMNVSTLELGDSALYLCASNSAGLPEQYFGPGTRLLVL.